This record concerns one T cell receptor (beta chain) sequence. What it binds is not known. This record comes from a study of cytomegalovirus exposure and HLA in healthy donors. Trimming took off 2 bases at V and 7 bases at J, with 12 bases between the two ends. CDR1 and CDR2 from the germline V gene are MNHEY and SVGAGI. The CDR3 runs 15 residues. Both 60 Vbeta primers and 13 Jbeta primers went into the PCR. Sequencing was performed with immunoSEQ multiplex PCR; in TCRdb, only in-frame clones are kept and a portion is missing. The sample contains 130,000 to 150,000 clones, 74% of which appear only once. Study outcomes and limitations: Later analysis demonstrated an association between a missense DCLRE1C variant and TCR beta V- and J-gene trimming.

The chain couples TRBV6-5 to TRBJ1-6; possible D gene TRBD1, 5 bases. Sequencing was carried out using PBMCs. The clonotype originates from a young man in good health and CMV-seropositive. Written as DNA, the CDR3 is TGTGCCAGCAGTTACCCCCGGGACTTGAATTCACCCCTCCACTTT. The encoded protein is CASSYPRDLNSPLHF.